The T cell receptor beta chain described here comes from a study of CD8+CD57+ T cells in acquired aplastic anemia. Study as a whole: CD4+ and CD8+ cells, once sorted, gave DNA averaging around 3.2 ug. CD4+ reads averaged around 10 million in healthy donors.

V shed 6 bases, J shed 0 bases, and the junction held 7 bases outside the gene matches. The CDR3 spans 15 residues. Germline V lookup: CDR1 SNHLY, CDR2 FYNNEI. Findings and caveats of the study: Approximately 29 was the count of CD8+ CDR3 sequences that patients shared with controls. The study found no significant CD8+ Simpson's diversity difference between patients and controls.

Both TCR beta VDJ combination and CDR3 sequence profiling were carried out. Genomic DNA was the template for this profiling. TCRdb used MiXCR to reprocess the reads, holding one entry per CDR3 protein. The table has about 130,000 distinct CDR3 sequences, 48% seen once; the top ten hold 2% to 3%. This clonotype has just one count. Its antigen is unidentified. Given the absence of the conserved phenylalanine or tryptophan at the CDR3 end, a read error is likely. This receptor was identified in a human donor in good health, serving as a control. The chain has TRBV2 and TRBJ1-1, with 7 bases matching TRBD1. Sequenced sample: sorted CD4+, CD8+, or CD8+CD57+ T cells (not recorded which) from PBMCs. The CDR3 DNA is TGTGCCAGCAGGGGGGCCAGGGGGGTGAACACTGAAGCTTTCTTA. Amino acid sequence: CASRGARGVNTEAFL.